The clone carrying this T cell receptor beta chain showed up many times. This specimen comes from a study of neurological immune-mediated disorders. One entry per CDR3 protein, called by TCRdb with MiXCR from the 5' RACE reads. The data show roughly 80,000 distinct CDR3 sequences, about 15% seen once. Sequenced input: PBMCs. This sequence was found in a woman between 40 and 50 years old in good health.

The CDR3 loop is CASSRADSSGYTF. In DNA, the CDR3 is TGTGCCAGCAGCCGTGCGGATTCCAGTGGCTACACCTTC. The chain recombines TRBV7-2 with TRBJ1-2; D remains unclear. The germline V gene has CDR1 SGHTA and CDR2 FQGNSA. Trimming removed 5 bases at V and 7 bases at J, with 14 bases between. This CDR3 region has 13 residues.